Following are 3 T cell receptor beta chains from one sample sequenced in a study of blood T cell repertoires in COVID-19. Assay used: immunoSEQ multiplex PCR; TCRdb lists only in-frame clones, some missing. The sample lists roughly 54,000 clones, over 80% seen once, with 7% to 8% in the top ten. Sequencing was carried out using peripheral blood. These receptors originate from a woman aged 60 to 75 with active or convalescent COVID-19.

This chain connects TRBV6-2 or TRBV6-3 to TRBJ1-2; 8 bases align to TRBD1. CDR1 MNHEY and CDR2 SVGEGT come from the germline V gene. The V segment lost 2 bases and the J segment 6 bases; nucleotides outside the gene matches: 5. CDR3 length equals 14 residues. CDR3: CASSYDRGRHGYTF. The CDR3 DNA follows: TGTGCCAGCAGTTACGACAGGGGAAGGCATGGCTACACCTTC.

The chain links TRBV2 to TRBJ2-7, with 7 positions matching TRBD1. The V gene end was trimmed by 1 base and the J gene end by 6 bases; junction bases not matched to a gene: 3. Germline CDR1 and CDR2: SNHLY and FYNNEI. The length of the CDR3 is 13 residues. The CDR3 sequence: CASSEVEGAEQYF. CDR3 DNA sequence: TGTGCCAGCAGTGAAGTCGAGGGGGCCGAGCAGTACTTC.

The chain uses TRBV9 and TRBJ2-1, with D possibly TRBD2 on 7 matching bases. V was pared by 0 bases and J by 7 bases, with 14 bases between. Germline V gene data show CDR1 as SGDLS and CDR2 as YYNGEE. CDR3 length: 15 residues. The CDR3 spells CASSVEGEGWNEQFF. The CDR3, as DNA: TGTGCCAGCAGCGTAGAGGGGGAGGGATGGAATGAGCAGTTCTTC.